A single sample gave rise to the 12 T cell receptor beta chains below, sequenced in a study of technical replicates of blood from several donors. Using immunoSEQ multiplex PCR, the repertoire was profiled, and TCRdb retains in-frame clones only, with some absent. This table holds about 88,000 clones, 94% found once. The sample consisted of T cells isolated from PBMCs. The receptor set was obtained from a human donor in good health.

Points on this clone: One end of the junction does not line up with germline, which may come from a read error. The chain is built from TRBV7-7 and TRBJ2-2, with D possibly TRBD1 on 6 matching bases. CDR3 length: 18 residues. The germline V gene has CDR1 SSHAT and CDR2 FNYEAQ (reference sequence). This chain's CDR3 is CASSPPPGHKENTGELFF. The DNA for the CDR3 is TGTGCTAGCAGCCCACCTCCGGGACATAAAGAGAACACCGGGGAGCTGTTTTTT.

The chain employs TRBV6-5 and TRBJ1-5, with a tentative D call TRBD1 (5 bases). The CDR3 is 14 amino acids. Germline lookup yields CDR1 MNHEY and CDR2 SVGAGI. V was cut by 5 bases and J by 4 bases, with 12 bases left in between. CDR3 nucleotide sequence: TGTGCCAGCAGTCCCCCAGGGTTGAATCAGCCCCAGCATTTT. Its translation is CASSPPGLNQPQHF.

CDR3: CAGGQGSYEQYF. Here the CDR3 DNA reads TGTGCCGGGGGACAGGGTTCTTACGAGCAGTACTTC. The chain has TRBV30 and TRBJ2-7; 9 bases are a match to TRBD1. Losses at the gene ends were 8 bases for V and 4 bases for J; bases not matched to a gene: 6. CDR3 length: 12 amino acids. In germline, CDR1 is GTSNPN, CDR2 SVGIG (reference sequence). The full variable domain, with the rest looked up from reference TRBV30 and TRBJ2-7, is SQTIHQWPATLVQPVGSPLSLECTVEGTSNPNLYWYRQAAGRGLQLLFYSVGIGQISSEVPQNLSASRPQDRQFILSSKKLLLSDSGFYLCAGGQGSYEQYFGPGTRLTVT.

The chain recombines TRBV5-4 with TRBJ2-1; 12 nucleotides agree with TRBD1. In germline, CDR1 is SGHNT, CDR2 YYREEE (reference sequence). V was clipped by 3 bases and J by 5 bases; unmatched bases: 6. The CDR3 length is 16 residues. The CDR3 loop reads CASSSPGQGADNEQFF. For the CDR3, the DNA is TGTGCCAGCAGCTCACCGGGACAGGGGGCTGACAATGAGCAGTTCTTC.

The chain recombines TRBV28 with TRBJ2-2; 11 bases are a match to TRBD2. V was clipped by 2 bases and J by 9 bases; unmatched bases: 8. The germline V gene has CDR1 MDHEN and CDR2 SYDVKM. The CDR3 spans 16 residues. The CDR3 region is CASSLSGTSGRWELFF. The CDR3 coding sequence is TGTGCCAGCAGTTTAAGCGGGACTAGCGGTCGTTGGGAGCTGTTTTTT.

This clone was counted only a few times. The chain is built from TRBV2 and TRBJ1-2; D uncertain. The CDR3 is 14 amino acids. Germline V gives CDR1 SNHLY, CDR2 FYNNEI. V was trimmed by 7 bases and J by 2 bases, leaving 14 bases between them. CDR3 in DNA: TGTGCCAGCACCCGAGAGTCACCCAACTATGGCTACACCTTC. Encoded protein: CASTRESPNYGYTF.

This chain links TRBV18 with TRBJ1-6, with 7 bases matching TRBD1. The CDR3 covers 18 residues. The V and J ends lost 4 bases and 6 bases, in that order; junction bases with no gene match: 15. CDR1 is KGHSH, CDR2 LQKENI, per germline. CDR3 DNA: TGTGCCAGCTCACGTACTGGACAGGAAAACGCTCTTAATTCACCCCTCCACTTT. As protein: CASSRTGQENALNSPLHF.

This chain uses TRBV29-1 with TRBJ1-1, with a possible D match to TRBD1 (5 bases). Trimming cost V 6 bases and J 6 bases, with 14 bases left between them. The germline V gene has CDR1 SQVTM and CDR2 ANQGSEA. The CDR3 runs 12 residues. CDR3 sequence: CSVAGGLSEAFF. The CDR3 bases are TGCAGCGTCGCCGGGGGGTTGTCTGAAGCTTTCTTT.

This chain links TRBV7-9 with TRBJ2-7; D gene ambiguous. Germline assignment: CDR1 SEHNR and CDR2 FQNEAQ (reference sequence). This CDR3 contains 11 residues. Deletions cut 5 bases from V and 5 bases from J, with 7 bases between. The CDR3 DNA reads as TGTGCCAGCAGCCCTTATGACGAGCAGTACTTC. The encoded protein is CASSPYDEQYF.

This clone was seen just once. V is TRBV18 and J is TRBJ2-1; weak D call: TRBD2 (6 bases). Trimming cost V 2 bases and J 2 bases, with 7 bases left between them. The CDR3 is 14 amino acids. Germline-derived CDR1 and CDR2 are KGHSH and LQKENI. The CDR3: CASSPGGAYNEQFF. In nucleotides, the CDR3 is TGTGCCAGCTCACCAGGCGGGGCCTACAATGAGCAGTTCTTC.

This sequence joins TRBV27 and TRBJ2-1; D is perhaps TRBD1 (6 bases). The V gene's germline CDR1 is MNHEY and CDR2 SMNVEV (reference sequence). The CDR3 is 11 residues long. V shed 6 bases and J shed 7 bases, with 7 bases lying between them. Written as DNA, the CDR3 is TGTGCCAGCAGCACAGGGAATGAGCAGTTCTTC. The encoded protein is CASSTGNEQFF.

The chain employs TRBV11-2 and TRBJ2-7; D is possibly TRBD2 (6 bases). This CDR3 is 13 amino acids long. Between the trimmed V and J ends, which lost 1 base and 6 bases, there was a span of 10 bases. CDR1 is SGHAT and CDR2 is FQNNGV in the germline V gene. In DNA form, the CDR3 reads TGTGCCAGCAGCTTAGGACCCGGGAGCGAGCAGTACTTC. Its translation: CASSLGPGSEQYF.